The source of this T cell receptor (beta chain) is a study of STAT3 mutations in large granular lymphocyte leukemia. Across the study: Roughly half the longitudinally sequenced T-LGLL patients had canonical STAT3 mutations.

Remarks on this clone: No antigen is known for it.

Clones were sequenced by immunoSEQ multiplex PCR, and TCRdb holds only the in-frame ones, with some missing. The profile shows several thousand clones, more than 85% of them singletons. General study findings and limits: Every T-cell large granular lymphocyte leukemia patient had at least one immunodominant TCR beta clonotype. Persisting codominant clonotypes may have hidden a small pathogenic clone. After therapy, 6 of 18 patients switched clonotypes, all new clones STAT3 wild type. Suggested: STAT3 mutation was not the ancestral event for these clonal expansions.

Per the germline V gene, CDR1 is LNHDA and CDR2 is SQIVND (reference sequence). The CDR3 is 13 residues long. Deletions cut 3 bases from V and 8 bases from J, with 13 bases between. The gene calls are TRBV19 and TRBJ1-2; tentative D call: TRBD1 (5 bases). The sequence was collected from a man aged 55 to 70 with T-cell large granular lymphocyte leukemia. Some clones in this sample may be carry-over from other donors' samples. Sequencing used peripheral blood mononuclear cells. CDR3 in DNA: TGTGCCAGTAGTATGGCAGGGAAGGCGGGCTACACCTTC. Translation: CASSMAGKAGYTF.